This TCR beta chain emerged from a study of blood T cell repertoires in COVID-19. Study at large: Samples representing acute and convalescent COVID-19 were sourced from the United States, Italy and Spain.

V shed 6 bases and J 1 base; nucleotides not matched to a gene: 16. The CDR3 has 19 amino acids. CDR1 SNHLY and CDR2 FYNNEI come from the germline V gene. Only in-frame clones appear in the TCRdb table, and some are missing; sequencing was by immunoSEQ multiplex PCR. The table lists around 75,000 clones, 80% of them singletons. The sequence was obtained from a man in his fifties or sixties with COVID-19, enrolled during active disease. Sample: peripheral blood. The V and J genes are TRBV2 and TRBJ2-5; 11 bases agree with TRBD2. The CDR3 sequence is CASSTTPLAGARTQETQYF. As DNA, the CDR3 is TGTGCCAGCAGCACGACCCCACTAGCGGGAGCCCGGACCCAAGAGACCCAGTACTTC. The full variable domain, in which reference TRBV2 and TRBJ2-5 provide the parts outside the CDR3, is EPEVTQTPSHQVTQMGQEVILRCVPISNHLYFYWYRQILGQKVEFLVSFYNNEISEKSEIFDDQFSVERPDGSNFTLKIRSTKLEDSAMYFCASSTTPLAGARTQETQYFGPGTRLLVL.